This T cell receptor (beta chain) was captured in a study of T-cell reconstitution after alpha-beta-depleted transplantation in children. It was with unique molecular identifiers that the TCRbeta library was prepared. TCRdb re-analysed the PCR reads in MiXCR, keeping a single row per CDR3 protein. The sample shows around 700,000 distinct CDR3 sequences, around 13% of them seen only once. Study-wide results and limits: A year had passed since transplant, and T-cell counts and diversity by then came mostly from newly produced T cells. Roughly two months post-transplant, alpha-beta T cells reportedly originated from several hundred graft clones that had expanded.

The V gene's germline CDR1 is MDHEN and CDR2 SYDVKM. The CDR3 totals 13 residues. The ends were cut back, 6 bases at V and 0 bases at J, with 6 bases in the middle. This clonotype was detected only a few times. Its antigen is not identified. Specimen: PBMCs, collected before TCRalphabeta/CD19-depleted stem cell transplant. The sequence came from a girl aged 2-15 years with congenital amegakaryocytic thrombocytopenia, due to receive a stem cell transplant. This chain connects TRBV28 to TRBJ2-1, with unresolved D. The CDR3 nucleotides read TGTGCCAGCAGAACGATCTCCTACAATGAGCAGTTCTTC. This codes for CASRTISYNEQFF.